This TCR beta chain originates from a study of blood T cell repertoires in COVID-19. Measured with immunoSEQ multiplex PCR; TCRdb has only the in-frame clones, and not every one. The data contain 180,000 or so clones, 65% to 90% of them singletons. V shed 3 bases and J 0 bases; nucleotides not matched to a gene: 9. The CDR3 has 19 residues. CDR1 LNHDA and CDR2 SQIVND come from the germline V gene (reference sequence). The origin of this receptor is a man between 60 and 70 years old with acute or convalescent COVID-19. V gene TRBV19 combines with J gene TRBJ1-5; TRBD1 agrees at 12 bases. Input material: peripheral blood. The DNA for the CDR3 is TGTGCCAGTAGTATCGAGGGACAGGGGGCGATCTATAGCAATCAGCCCCAGCATTTT. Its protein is CASSIEGQGAIYSNQPQHF.